The 15 T cell receptor beta chains below come from one sample, sequenced in a study of beta chain features in type 1 diabetes. Study findings and constraints: People with Type 1 diabetes carried modestly yet significantly shorter TCRB CDR3s in all four CD4+ subsets.

cDNA synthesis used the whole RNA isolate, giving expressed TCRB sequences. Clones were read by immunoSEQ multiplex PCR, and TCRdb kept only the in-frame ones, dropping some. This table holds hundreds of thousands of clones, over 12% found once. These receptors lack a known antigen. The specimen was naive CD4+ T cells from blood. All receptors derive from a man younger than 35 with type 1 diabetes.

This clone was picked up a small number of times. This chain joins TRBV2 and TRBJ1-2, with 9 bases aligning to TRBD1. The V gene end was trimmed by 4 bases and the J gene end by 2 bases; junction bases not matched to a gene: 2. CDR1 SNHLY and CDR2 FYNNEI come from the germline V gene. The CDR3 is 14 amino acids. CDR3 region: CASSGDRVNYGYTF. CDR3 nucleotide sequence: TGTGCCAGCAGTGGGGACAGGGTAAACTATGGCTACACCTTC.

V and J are TRBV7-2 and TRBJ1-1, with 7 bases matching TRBD1. The germline V gene has CDR1 SGHTA and CDR2 FQGNSA. The length of the CDR3 is 14 residues. With V trimmed by 10 bases and J by 5 bases, 13 bases remained unmatched. CDR3 protein: CATHLSGGGTEAFF. For the CDR3, the DNA is TGTGCCACCCACCTTTCAGGGGGGGGGACTGAAGCTTTCTTT.

This chain uses TRBV5-1 with TRBJ1-4, with TRBD1 identical over 8 bases. This CDR3 comprises 16 residues. V gave up 5 bases and J gave up 8 bases; unmatched junction bases: 14. Per germline, CDR1 SGHRS and CDR2 YFSETQ. CDR3 sequence: CASSRDRMTGGEKLFF. The CDR3 coding sequence is TGCGCCAGCAGTCGGGACAGGATGACTGGAGGAGAAAAACTGTTTTTT.

This clone was seen a few times. J is TRBJ1-5 and V is TRBV28; possible D gene TRBD1, 6 bases. The germline CDR1 and CDR2 sequences are MDHEN and SYDVKM. Trimming removed 4 bases at V and 3 bases at J, with 16 bases between. CDR3 length: 16 residues. CDR3 sequence (DNA): TGTGCCAGCAGTTCGGGAGAAGACAGGCTCAATCAGCCCCAGCATTTT. Its protein is CASSSGEDRLNQPQHF.

Only a few counts were recorded for this clone. The CDR3 DNA follows: TGTGCCACCCGGCACCAAGATCAGCCCCAGCATTTT. Its protein is CATRHQDQPQHF. The J gene is TRBJ1-5, the V gene TRBV15, with D unclear. This CDR3 region has 12 residues. V was cut by 8 bases and J by 5 bases, with 10 bases left in between. Germline CDR1 LNHNV, CDR2 YYDKDF (reference sequence).

This clone was detected only a few times. The V call is TRBV2, the J call TRBJ1-1; D call uncertain. The CDR3 sequence is 13 residues long. Trimming left V 6 bases short and J 3 bases short, with 11 bases between. Germline lookup yields CDR1 SNHLY and CDR2 FYNNEI. CDR3 loop: CASSLRWDTEAFF. CDR3 bases: TGTGCCAGCAGCCTTCGGTGGGACACTGAAGCTTTCTTT.

The chain recombines TRBV6-1 with TRBJ2-7, with 7 bases aligning to TRBD1. V shed 1 base and J 4 bases; nucleotides not matched to a gene: 4. CDR1 MNHNS and CDR2 SASEGT come from the germline V gene. CDR3 length: 14 residues. Here the CDR3 DNA reads TGTGCCAGCAGTGAAGGGGGACAGATTTACGAGCAGTACTTC. Translation gives CASSEGGQIYEQYF.

The chain combines TRBV9 with TRBJ2-1, with 13 bases fitting TRBD2. Per germline, CDR1 SGDLS and CDR2 YYNGEE. Germline trimming cut 5 bases from V and 2 bases from J; bases unmatched to any gene: 13. The CDR3 runs to 19 residues. The CDR3 loop reads CASSPTATSGRSPYNEQFF. The CDR3 DNA sequence: TGTGCCAGCAGTCCTACTGCGACTAGCGGGAGGAGTCCCTACAATGAGCAGTTCTTC.

About this clone itself: At the DNA level, this CDR3 is encoded by other sequences in the same sample as well. This chain uses TRBV7-9 with TRBJ2-7; no firm D call. Germline loops: CDR1 SEHNR, CDR2 FQNEAQ (reference sequence). Trimming cost V 5 bases and J 3 bases, with 5 bases left between them. This CDR3 contains 11 residues. The CDR3 reads CASSPSYEQYF. The CDR3 region has the DNA TGTGCCAGCAGCCCGAGCTACGAGCAGTACTTC.

This clone has more than one count but fewer than ten. This chain links TRBV6-1 with TRBJ2-7; D is uncertain. The germline V gene encodes CDR1 MNHNS and CDR2 SASEGT. This CDR3 is 12 amino acids long. V was clipped by 0 bases and J by 7 bases, with 7 bases between them. The CDR3, as DNA: TGTGCCAGCAGTGAAGCGCTGAGGGAGCAGTACTTC. This translates into CASSEALREQYF.

Here the CDR3 DNA reads TGTGCCACCAGCCGGAGACAGGGGGCTTACAATGAGCAGTTCTTC. Residues: CATSRRQGAYNEQFF. V and J are TRBV15 and TRBJ2-1, with 10 bases aligning to TRBD1. Germline trimming cut 5 bases from V and 4 bases from J; bases unmatched to any gene: 5. CDR1 is LNHNV, CDR2 YYDKDF, per germline (reference sequence). The CDR3 spans 15 residues.

This chain uses TRBV6-5 with TRBJ1-1; D is possibly TRBD1 (6 bases). Germline CDR1 MNHEY, CDR2 SVGAGI. This CDR3 has 15 residues. V lost 3 bases and J lost 0, with 11 bases in between. The CDR3: CASSYSGQLNTEAFF. For the CDR3, the DNA is TGTGCCAGCAGTTATTCTGGACAGCTGAACACTGAAGCTTTCTTT.

This clone was seen a handful of times. The rearrangement joins TRBV5-1 to TRBJ1-5; a weak D match, TRBD1 (6 bases). V lost 0 bases to trimming and J lost 3 bases, with 10 bases between them. There are 15 residues in the CDR3. Germline V CDR1 and CDR2: SGHRS, YFSETQ. This CDR3 is CASSLGRGANQPQHF. The CDR3 nucleotides are TGCGCCAGCAGCTTGGGCCGGGGGGCCAATCAGCCCCAGCATTTT.

The chain carries TRBV30 and TRBJ1-2; possible D gene TRBD1, 5 bases. The CDR3 extends over 11 amino acids. CDR1 is GTSNPN, CDR2 SVGIG, per germline (reference sequence). V lost 3 bases and J lost 7, with 9 bases in between. The CDR3 is CAWRPGGGYTF. The CDR3 DNA reads TGTGCCTGGAGGCCCGGGGGTGGCTACACCTTC.

The CDR3 here is CASSPRLAGVPNEQFF. DNA of the CDR3: TGTGCCAGCAGCCCCCGACTAGCGGGAGTACCCAATGAGCAGTTCTTC. This chain uses TRBV7-2 with TRBJ2-1; TRBD2 aligns across 12 bases. This CDR3 region has 16 residues. The junction had 8 bases not matched to a gene; V was cut back by 5 bases and J by 6 bases. From germline, CDR1 is SGHTA and CDR2 FQGNSA.